Listed below are T cell receptor beta chains from one sample, sequenced in a study of CD4 T cells in relation to SARS-CoV-2 and coronaviruses. Libraries were prepared by immunoSEQ multiplex PCR; TCRdb keeps only in-frame clonotypes and omits some of them. The sample includes 35,000 to 50,000 clones, about 80% of them seen just once. Antigen specificity for these receptors is unknown. Sequences were obtained from naive CD4+ T cells from PBMCs, cultured in vitro. These receptor sequences come from an adult with COVID-19. CDR3s include the opening cysteine and the closing phenylalanine or tryptophan.

J	V	CDR3
TRBJ2-4	TRBV5-1	CASSQRTGADIQYF
TRBJ2-2	TRBV3-1/TRBV3-2	CASSQDPAAVQSGELFF
TRBJ1-2	TRBV15	CATSIRTGPADGYTF
TRBJ2-1	TRBV7-3	CASSLERGAERSGSYNEQFF
TRBJ2-2	TRBV28	CASSSRQTGELFF
TRBJ2-5	TRBV9	CASSADRAQETQYF
TRBJ2-2	TRBV3-1/TRBV3-2	CASSQASGRNTGELFF
TRBJ2-2	TRBV3-1/TRBV3-2	CASSQDRPSGTGELFF
TRBJ1-2	TRBV9	CASSADPKRLGHRYGYTF
TRBJ2-7	TRBV19	CASSPQQGASFEQYF
TRBJ2-3	TRBV27	CASRRTRGTTDTQYF
TRBJ2-5	TRBV5-6	CASSVTGIETQYF
TRBJ2-1	TRBV30	CAWSVTSALYNEQFF
TRBJ2-3	TRBV5-1	CASSLALVVGYDTQYF
TRBJ2-1	TRBV5-1	CASSRDRGRNEQFF
TRBJ2-1	TRBV24-1	CATSDRRTSGRIDEQFF
TRBJ2-3	TRBV10-3	CAISESRLAGVAGTDTQYF
TRBJ2-1	TRBV28	CASSLIPPDNEQFF
TRBJ1-5	TRBV19	CASSVGTGEFQPQHF
TRBJ1-2	TRBV30	CAWSVFLSQSDGYTF
TRBJ1-1	TRBV7-6	CASSLEGGWSRAFF
TRBJ2-3	TRBV5-1	CASSLGPGTGGETQYF
TRBJ2-7	TRBV6-2/TRBV6-3	CASNPGGGRIREQYF
TRBJ1-2	TRBV18	CASAQGSGFYGYTF
TRBJ1-3	TRBV7-2	CASSLVVRQDSGNTIYF
TRBJ2-7	TRBV4-2	CASSQRISEGSEQYF
TRBJ2-1	TRBV4-2	CASKPGTLSVDEQFF
TRBJ1-5	TRBV9	CASSPSRGSEPQHF
TRBJ1-4	TRBV30	CAWSVGPWDEKLFF
TRBJ2-5	TRBV10-3	CAISGPGEETQYF
TRBJ2-7	TRBV3-1/TRBV3-2	CASSLYSDSASYEQYF